The T cell receptor (beta chain) under discussion was sequenced for a study of blood T cell repertoires in COVID-19 (dated by TCRdb to the early 2020s). Background on the whole study: The collaborator samples originated in the United States, Italy and Spain and spanned the acute and convalescent phases of COVID-19. Deeply sampled blood TCRbeta repertoires from subjects exposed to, actively infected with, or recovered from COVID-19 were included in the dataset. A de-identified subject ID, COVID-19 status, age in years and sex were almost always included in the sample metadata. Where available, HLA class I and class II types were obtained from metadata supplied by the sample provider rather than from assay-based typing. The repertoires were released in a freely available public database intended as a resource for research on the immune response to SARS-CoV-2. Samples came from the ongoing ImmuneRACE study (first 160 participants) plus 1,254 subjects from 6 global collaborators. The material from the prospective study consisted of cDNA or gDNA derived from T cells, B-cell-depleted T cells, or PBMCs.

This clone was seen a handful of times. No antigen is known for it. No qualities accompany the bases; no much larger clone lies one base away. Clipping removes 4 bases from V and 3 bases from J, with 8 as the unmatched junction base count. Including the terminal cysteine and phenylalanine, the CDR3 comprises 16 residues. Just the 48-base CDR3 DNA is kept, in frame starting at base 1. For CDR1 and CDR2, the germline V gene (reference sequence) lists SEHNR and FQNEAQ. Study-wide findings and limitations: Clinical and demographic metadata were provided uncurated, with the amount varying by source and participant.

In Seattle, one collaborating source enrolled patients while the infection was active and tracked those patients longitudinally over the course of disease. Each collaborating institution followed its own protocols to collect whole blood in K2EDTA tubes. Collaborator samples were shipped for TCRbeta analysis as frozen whole blood, isolated PBMCs, or DNA extracted from either sample type. The immunoSEQ Assay, a bias-controlled multiplex PCR, was used to amplify TCRbeta CDR3 regions from genomic DNA. In the authors' own workflow: The number of nucleated cells in each sample was estimated from the amplification of reference gene primers within the assay. To quantify the absolute abundance of each unique TCRbeta CDR3 rearrangement, sequence reads were collapsed and filtered. Productive Simpson clonality was computed per sample as the square root of Simpson's diversity index over productive rearrangements. What TCRdb holds here is the immuneACCESS table cut down to in-frame rearrangements. Part of the clones is not present; checked against another copy, under half of the missing clones reflect an unresolved V gene, and the others are unexplained. V, J and clone size are taken as reported in that table, and D and trimming were inferred from the DNA itself. A total of around 310,000 clones appear in this sample, 90% of them only once. Around 0.97% of the sample goes to the ten largest clones.

This receptor was taken from a woman between 35 and 50 years old with COVID-19, enrolled during active disease. Sequencing was done on a sample of peripheral blood. The rearrangement joined TRBV7-9 to TRBJ2-2; TRBD2 agrees with 7 junctional bases. CDR3 protein: CASSSDSGGDTGELFF. The DNA is as follows: TGTGCCAGCAGCTCAGACTCGGGGGGAGACACCGGGGAGCTGTTTTTT.